The rows below give T cell receptor beta chains drawn from one sample of a study of T cell responses to AZD1222 COVID-19 vaccine. Profiling relied on immunoSEQ multiplex PCR, and the TCRdb table lists in-frame clones only, not all of them. In the table there are 150,000 or so clones, approximately 90% of which are singletons. Sample: peripheral blood, taken on day 0 of AZD1222 vaccination. The receptor source for this set is an adult in good health. Both conserved end residues are part of each CDR3. The D gene is left open where the match is weak. Clone size is not always given. Where it is, it says once, few, many or a class for expanded clones.

j_call,clone_size,d_call,cdr3_length,v_call,cdr3_aa,cdr3_nt
TRBJ1-5,NA,NA,15,TRBV18,CASSQGHLDNQPQHF,TGTGCCAGCTCACAGGGACACTTAGACAATCAGCCCCAGCATTTT
TRBJ1-2,few,TRBD1,16,TRBV7-9,CASSPRGPQGYYGYTF,TGTGCCAGCAGCCCTAGGGGGCCCCAAGGGTACTATGGCTACACCTTC
TRBJ1-4,NA,TRBD1,15,TRBV2,CASRYRDSFNEKLFF,TGTGCCAGCAGGTACCGGGACAGCTTTAATGAAAAACTGTTTTTT
TRBJ1-4,NA,NA,16,TRBV5-1,CASSLAGWATNEKLFF,TGCGCCAGCAGCTTGGCCGGTTGGGCAACTAATGAAAAACTGTTTTTT
TRBJ2-7,NA,TRBD2,15,TRBV9,CASSPQGGTIYEQYF,TGTGCCAGCAGCCCCCAAGGTGGGACTATCTACGAGCAGTACTTC
TRBJ1-2,NA,NA,13,TRBV28,CASSPNQSGGYTF,TGTGCCAGCAGTCCCAATCAGAGCGGGGGCTACACCTTC
TRBJ2-1,NA,TRBD2,13,TRBV12-3/TRBV12-4,CASSLYSGGSGFF,TGTGCCAGCAGTTTGTATAGCGGGGGGTCGGGTTTCTTC
TRBJ1-1,NA,NA,11,TRBV7-9,CASSSIGISVF,TGTGCCAGCAGCTCCATAGGTATCTCGGTTTTT
TRBJ1-1,NA,NA,15,TRBV10-3,CAISEFGPTNTEAFF,TGTGCCATCAGTGAGTTCGGCCCGACGAACACTGAAGCTTTCTTT
TRBJ2-3,once,NA,17,TRBV9,CASSPVGGRGIADTQYF,TGTGCCAGCAGCCCGGTTGGGGGGCGGGGAATTGCGGATACGCAGTATTTT